This T cell receptor (beta chain) originates from a study of blood T cell repertoires in COVID-19. Trimming took 6 bases from V and 3 from J; bases not matched to a gene: 9. The CDR3 extends over 15 amino acids. CDR1 is MNHEY and CDR2 is SMNVEV in the germline V gene (reference sequence). Measured with immunoSEQ multiplex PCR; TCRdb has only the in-frame clones, and not every one. This sample has 150,000 to 200,000 clones, with approximately 78% found just once. Material: peripheral blood. The chain employs TRBV27 and TRBJ2-7; TRBD1 agrees at 9 bases. The TCR sequence derives from a human donor in a cohort sampled during active COVID-19. Here the CDR3 reads CASSWTGVGHYEQYF. CDR3 in DNA: TGTGCCAGCAGCTGGACAGGGGTCGGGCACTACGAGCAGTACTTC.